This T cell receptor beta chain emerged from a study of blood T cell repertoires in COVID-19. Study-wide context: Acute-phase and convalescent COVID-19 samples originated in the United States, Italy and Spain. PBMCs, B-cell-depleted T cells, or T cells were the source of the cDNA or gDNA that made up the material.

Source study methods: Quantification of nucleated cells was approximated via reference gene primer amplification. Using immunoSEQ multiplex PCR, the repertoire was profiled, and TCRdb retains in-frame clones only, with some absent. That table supplies the V and J calls and clone size; D and trimming were determined from the DNA. The table includes over 70,000 clones, roughly four fifths detected once. The V and J ends lost 9 bases and 4 bases respectively, with 8 bases between them. Germline V CDR1 and CDR2: KGHDR, SFDVKD. The CDR3 is 11 residues long. The V gene is TRBV24-1, the J gene TRBJ1-1; tentatively, D is TRBD1 (5 bases). This TCR was sampled from a man aged 55 to 70 with acute or convalescent COVID-19. The sequenced sample was peripheral blood. Written as DNA, the CDR3 is TGTGCCACCGGGGCGGTCACTGAAGCTTTCTTT. Encoded protein: CATGAVTEAFF.